Each of the 21 T cell receptor beta chains below was sequenced from the same sample in a study of T cells after yellow fever vaccination. MiXCR, applied by TCRdb to the 5' RACE reads, yields one record per CDR3 protein. The sample contains a few hundred thousand distinct CDR3 sequences, 15% to 20% of which appear only once. This specimen consisted of PBMCs, obtained before the yellow fever booster vaccination. The receptors shown here come from a man between 18 and 35 years old who received the YFV17D yellow fever vaccine.

This clonotype has only a few counts. The chain has TRBV29-1 and TRBJ2-2; 8 bases map to TRBD1. Per germline, CDR1 SQVTM and CDR2 ANQGSEA. This CDR3 comprises 13 residues. Losses at the gene ends were 7 bases for V and 3 bases for J; bases not matched to a gene: 4. CDR3: CSARTGYTGELFF. The CDR3 DNA reads as TGCAGCGCTCGGACAGGGTACACCGGGGAGCTGTTTTTT.

This clonotype has ten or more counts. The chain uses TRBV16 and TRBJ2-2; D ambiguous. Trimming took off 4 bases at V and 6 bases at J, with 9 bases between the two ends. Germline V gene lookup returns CDR1 KGHSY and CDR2 FQNENV. The CDR3 is 13 residues long. The CDR3 DNA is TGTGCCAGCAGCCGGGTTTCATCCGGGGAGCTGTTTTTT. It codes for CASSRVSSGELFF.

This clonotype has more than one count but fewer than ten. V is TRBV3-1 and J is TRBJ1-4; no clear D. The CDR3 covers 14 residues. V lost 2 bases, J lost 4 bases, and 8 bases lay in between. From germline, CDR1 is LGHDT and CDR2 YNNKEL (reference sequence). DNA of the CDR3: TGTGCCAGCAGCCAAACGGGGATTAATGAAAAACTGTTTTTT. Its protein product is CASSQTGINEKLFF. The full variable domain, in which reference TRBV3-1 and TRBJ1-4 provide the parts outside the CDR3, is DTAVSQTPKYLVTQMGNDKSIKCEQNLGHDTMYWYKQDSKKFLKIMFSYNNKELIINETVPNRFSPKSPDKAHLNLHINSLELGDSAVYFCASSQTGINEKLFFGSGTQLSVL.

About this clonotype: A read error is possible here, since a much larger clone lies one base away. V and J are TRBV12-3 or TRBV12-4 and TRBJ1-1; D is undetermined. This CDR3 contains 12 residues. Trimming shortened V by 3 bases and J by 13 bases, and 15 bases separated the two germline ends. CDR3 in amino acids: CASSLSLFSVFF. The CDR3 coding sequence is TGTGCCAGCAGTTTGTCCCTGTTTAGCGTTTTCTTT.

The CDR3 DNA reads as TGTGCCAGCAGCGCTCGACAGGGGGCCTATGGCTACACCTTC. Its protein product is CASSARQGAYGYTF. The J gene is TRBJ1-2, the V gene TRBV7-2, with 10 bases aligning to TRBD1. J gave up 4 bases and V 5 bases, and 4 bases lay outside the gene matches. The CDR3 runs to 14 residues. From germline, CDR1 is SGHTA and CDR2 FQGNSA.

The genes are TRBV20-1 and TRBJ2-6; weak D call: TRBD2 (6 bases). Germline CDR1 and CDR2: DFQATT and SNEGSKA (reference sequence). This CDR3 region has 14 residues. Trimming cost V 5 bases and J 1 base, with 9 bases left between them. The CDR3: CSAPRGSGANVLTF. DNA for the CDR3: TGCAGTGCTCCCCGGGGGTCTGGGGCCAACGTCCTGACTTTC.

This clonotype was detected only a few times. The genes are TRBV12-3 or TRBV12-4 and TRBJ2-5, with D uncertain. Trimming removed 2 bases at V and 4 bases at J, with 5 bases between. CDR3 length: 12 residues. The DNA for the CDR3 is TGTGCCAGCAGTTTAAATGCAGAGACCCAGTACTTC. It specifies CASSLNAETQYF.

This chain links TRBV5-1 with TRBJ2-5; 10 bases align to TRBD1. This CDR3 contains 14 residues. V trimming: 4 bases; J trimming: 4 bases; junction bases outside the gene matches: 4. Germline-derived CDR1 and CDR2 are SGHRS and YFSETQ. CDR3 sequence: CASSTWTGGETQYF. The CDR3 coding sequence is TGCGCCAGCAGCACCTGGACAGGGGGAGAGACCCAGTACTTC.

Written as DNA, the CDR3 is TGTGCCAGCAGCTTAGAACAACGGGAATCACCCCTCCACTTT. Translated: CASSLEQRESPLHF. The gene calls are TRBV7-9 and TRBJ1-6, with no clear D. CDR3 length: 14 amino acids. Trimming took off 1 base at V and 10 bases at J, with 11 bases between the two ends. Germline V gene sequence: CDR1 SEHNR, CDR2 FQNEAQ (reference sequence).

This clonotype was observed a few times. V and J are TRBV11-2 and TRBJ1-1, with D maybe TRBD1 (5 bases). Trimming stripped 1 base from V and 1 base from J, with 10 bases between. The germline V gene has CDR1 SGHAT and CDR2 FQNNGV. The CDR3 is 15 residues long. The CDR3 sequence is CASSLAPGTNTEAFF. The CDR3 nucleotides read TGTGCCAGCAGCTTAGCCCCGGGGACGAACACTGAAGCTTTCTTT.

There are a few counts of this clonotype. The J gene is TRBJ1-5, the V gene TRBV6-2 or TRBV6-3; D is uncertain. Germline loops: CDR1 MNHEY, CDR2 SVGEGT. The V end was cut by 5 bases, the J end by 6 bases, with 11 bases between. CDR3 size: 13 residues. The CDR3 loop reads CASSLPQVQPQHF. Written as DNA, the CDR3 is TGTGCCAGCAGTCTTCCACAAGTTCAGCCCCAGCATTTT.

This clonotype occurred a few times. V gene TRBV7-9 combines with J gene TRBJ2-1; D not certain. Germline values: CDR1 SEHNR, CDR2 FQNEAQ (reference sequence). V lost 5 bases to trimming and J lost 9 bases, with 14 bases between them. The CDR3 contains 13 residues. The CDR3 protein is CASSLLHDREQFF. CDR3 DNA sequence: TGTGCCAGCAGCCTACTCCACGATCGTGAGCAGTTCTTC.

This clonotype showed up just a few times. The CDR3 DNA sequence: TGTGCCAGCAGCCCCTCTTTAGGTAGAACGGGGAACACTGAAGCTTTCTTT. Translation gives CASSPSLGRTGNTEAFF. The chain carries TRBV7-2 and TRBJ1-1; D is undetermined. The germline CDR1 and CDR2 sequences are SGHTA and FQGNSA. V lost 5 bases and J 1 base, leaving 20 bases between the germline ends. This CDR3 is 17 amino acids long. The whole variable domain, filled in from reference TRBV7-2 and TRBJ1-1, reads GAGVSQSPSNKVTEKGKDVELRCDPISGHTALYWYRQSLGQGLEFLIYFQGNSAPDKSGLPSDRFSAERTGGSVSTLTIQRTQQEDSAVYLCASSPSLGRTGNTEAFFGQGTRLTVV.

This CDR3 is CATEGIANEQFF. In DNA, the CDR3 is TGTGCCACTGAGGGGATAGCCAATGAGCAGTTCTTC. This rearrangement joins TRBV4-2 to TRBJ2-1; D tentatively fits TRBD1 or TRBD2 (5 bases each). Trimming took off 10 bases at V and 6 bases at J, with 13 bases between the two ends. Germline V gene lookup returns CDR1 LGHNA and CDR2 YNFKEQ. The CDR3 spans 12 residues.

This clonotype was observed at least ten times. The chain links TRBV29-1 to TRBJ2-1, with 8 bases identical to TRBD1. CDR3 length: 14 amino acids. Germline V CDR1 and CDR2: SQVTM, ANQGSEA. The junction had 5 bases not matched to a gene; V was cut back by 7 bases and J by 0 bases. Written as DNA, the CDR3 is TGCAGCGGCTCAGGGGGCAGCTCCTACAATGAGCAGTTCTTC. This gives the protein CSGSGGSSYNEQFF.

This clonotype was picked up many times. The V gene is TRBV6-2 or TRBV6-3, the J gene TRBJ2-1; D tentatively reads TRBD1 or TRBD2 (5 bases each). Germline CDR1 is MNHEY and CDR2 is SVGEGT. There are 13 residues in the CDR3. Trimming left V 4 bases short and J 7 bases short, with 11 bases between. CDR3 in amino acids: CASSSQGENEQFF. The DNA for the CDR3 is TGTGCCAGCAGTTCCCAGGGAGAGAATGAGCAGTTCTTC.

This clonotype occurred many times. The chain employs TRBV2 and TRBJ1-4; D unresolved. Looked up from germline, CDR1 is SNHLY and CDR2 is FYNNEI. V was clipped by 8 bases and J by 3 bases, with 7 bases between them. The CDR3 loop spans 12 amino acids. The CDR3: CASAGANEKLFF. The CDR3 nucleotides read TGTGCCAGCGCTGGGGCTAATGAAAAACTGTTTTTT.

The CDR3 sequence: CASTRSSGANVLTF. The CDR3 bases are TGTGCCAGCACTCGGAGCTCTGGGGCCAACGTCCTGACTTTC. The genes are TRBV12-3 or TRBV12-4 and TRBJ2-6; D remains ambiguous. The CDR3 spans 14 residues. Trimming cost V 7 bases and J 0 bases, with 7 bases left between them.

This chain joins TRBV7-9 and TRBJ2-3; 7 bases map to TRBD2. The CDR3 totals 16 residues. V gave up 2 bases and J gave up 1 base; unmatched junction bases: 6. Germline CDR1 SEHNR, CDR2 FQNEAQ (reference sequence). The CDR3 loop reads CASSLWSSGGTDTQYF. DNA for the CDR3: TGTGCCAGCAGCTTATGGTCTAGCGGAGGCACAGATACGCAGTATTTT.

The table lists this clonotype with a few counts. CDR3 in amino acids: CASRDRESEKLFF. The CDR3 DNA is TGCGCCAGCAGAGACAGGGAGAGTGAAAAACTGTTTTTT. The V call is TRBV5-1, the J call TRBJ1-4; 7 bases line up with TRBD1. V shed 5 bases and J 7 bases; nucleotides not matched to a gene: 5. Germline V gives CDR1 SGHRS, CDR2 YFSETQ. This CDR3 region has 13 residues.

The chain employs TRBV5-1 and TRBJ2-7; TRBD1 agrees at 10 bases. Trimming took 3 bases from V and 6 from J; bases not matched to a gene: 9. This CDR3 has 15 amino acids. Germline V gives CDR1 SGHRS, CDR2 YFSETQ. The CDR3 here is CASSSPDRGPIEQYF. The CDR3 nucleotides read TGCGCCAGCAGCTCCCCCGACAGGGGGCCAATCGAGCAGTACTTC.